Each of the 30 T cell receptor beta chains below was sequenced from the same sample in a study of T-cell reconstitution after alpha-beta-depleted transplantation in children. Using unique molecular identifiers, the investigators prepared the TCRbeta library. TCRdb re-analysed the PCR reads in MiXCR, keeping a single row per CDR3 protein. The data show 280,000 or so distinct CDR3 sequences, roughly 12% seen once. The specimen was peripheral blood, collected 180 days after TCRalphabeta/CD19-depleted stem cell transplant. The receptors were gathered from a male patient under 10 years old who had a stem cell transplant for chronic granulomatous disease, so the T cells may come from the graft donor.

This clonotype was recorded many times. This rearrangement joins TRBV24-1 to TRBJ2-3; 7 bases are shared with TRBD2. The CDR3 spans 16 residues. Germline CDR1 is KGHDR and CDR2 is SFDVKD. V dropped 0 bases and J dropped 8; count of bases not matched to a gene: 10. Here the CDR3 DNA reads TGTGCCACCAGTGATTTGGCGGGAGCCCCTTTGGGTACGCAGTATTTT. As protein: CATSDLAGAPLGTQYF.

The chain employs TRBV25-1 and TRBJ2-7; the match to TRBD1 covers 7 bases. The CDR3 covers 18 residues. V shed 0 bases and J 4 bases; nucleotides not matched to a gene: 15. Germline V lookup: CDR1 MGHDK, CDR2 SYGVNS. This CDR3 is CASSEYISPPGQLYEQYF. DNA of the CDR3: TGTGCCAGCAGTGAATATATCTCGCCTCCGGGACAGCTATACGAGCAGTACTTC.

In this sample, this clonotype turned up many times. CDR3 loop: CASSILSGTGELFF. As DNA, the CDR3 is TGTGCCAGCAGCATATTGAGCGGCACCGGGGAGCTGTTTTTT. This rearrangement joins TRBV7-9 to TRBJ2-2; a weak D match, TRBD2 (5 bases). Trimming shortened V by 5 bases and J by 4 bases, and 11 bases separated the two germline ends. CDR1 and CDR2 (germline): SEHNR, FQNEAQ (reference sequence). This CDR3 is built from 14 residues.

Note on this clonotype: A much larger clone differs from this one at a single base, so this may be a read error. The chain recombines TRBV7-3 with TRBJ2-5, with D perhaps matching TRBD1 or TRBD2 (5 bases each). Germline V gives CDR1 SGHTA, CDR2 FQGTGA. The ends were cut back, 5 bases at V and 8 bases at J, with 18 bases in the middle. The CDR3 consists of 14 residues. CDR3 in DNA: TGTGCCAGCAGCGCCCCCGATGCCCGGGACACCCAGTACTTC. Translating gives CASSAPDARDTQYF.

This clonotype has a count of ten or more. This rearrangement joins TRBV29-1 to TRBJ2-1, with D perhaps matching TRBD1 or TRBD2 (6 bases each). Deletions cut 7 bases from V and 1 base from J, with 14 bases between. This CDR3 is 14 amino acids long. From germline, CDR1 is SQVTM and CDR2 ANQGSEA. The CDR3 reads CSANRGLSYNEQFF. In nucleotides, the CDR3 is TGCAGCGCCAATCGGGGGCTTTCCTACAATGAGCAGTTCTTC.

In the case of this clonotype: Just one base apart from a much larger clone, this may be a read error. The V call is TRBV14, the J call TRBJ2-7, with no clear D. There are 13 residues in the CDR3. Germline values: CDR1 SGHDN, CDR2 FVKESK. In DNA form, the CDR3 reads TGTGCCAGCACCCAACTTTTCACCGGCGAGCAGTACTTC. Translation gives CASTQLFTGEQYF.

This clonotype was seen many times. V usage is TRBV6-1 and J usage is TRBJ1-5; D is perhaps TRBD1 (5 bases). CDR3 length: 16 residues. From germline, CDR1 is MNHNS and CDR2 SASEGT. Trimming took 6 bases from V and 2 from J, leaving 17 bases between them. The CDR3 DNA reads TGTGCCAGCAGGCCGGGACTTTTTGTTGGCAATCAGCCCCAGCATTTT. Its translation is CASRPGLFVGNQPQHF.

The chain is built from TRBV18 and TRBJ2-7; 8 bases agree with TRBD1. The V gene's germline CDR1 is KGHSH and CDR2 LQKENI. V shed 3 bases and J 5 bases; nucleotides not matched to a gene: 6. CDR3 length: 14 residues. The CDR3 loop is CASSPLRQGNEQYF. CDR3 sequence (DNA): TGTGCCAGCTCACCTTTAAGACAGGGGAACGAGCAGTACTTC.

This clonotype was detected ten times or more. Its ends do not fully match the called genes, so a read error is possible. This chain links TRBV27 with TRBJ1-2, with unresolved D. The V gene's germline CDR1 is MNHEY and CDR2 SMNVEV (reference sequence). This CDR3 comprises 13 residues. CDR3 residues: CATSITGDYGYTF. As DNA, the CDR3 is TGTGCCACCAGTATCACCGGAGACTATGGCTACACCTTC.

This clonotype was seen a few times. One junction end disagrees with the germline gene, perhaps due to a read error. The CDR3 nucleotides read TGTGCCAGCAATGAAGACAGGGGGGCTTTAGATACGCAGTATTTT. Translation: CASNEDRGALDTQYF. The rearrangement uses TRBV6-1 and TRBJ2-3; TRBD1 matches 9 bases. From germline, CDR1 is MNHNS and CDR2 SASEGT. CDR3 length equals 15 residues.

In this sample, this clonotype turned up many times. The chain has TRBV29-1 and TRBJ1-1, with D possibly matching TRBD1 (6 bases). Per the germline V gene, CDR1 is SQVTM and CDR2 is ANQGSEA. V was pared by 7 bases and J by 10 bases, with 16 bases between. The CDR3 runs to 11 residues. The CDR3 DNA reads as TGCAGCGCTACAGGTAGAGGGGGAGCTTTCTTT. Encoded protein: CSATGRGGAFF.

The table lists this clonotype with many counts. This chain links TRBV29-1 with TRBJ1-2, with D perhaps matching TRBD1 (5 bases). Trimming took off 7 bases at V and 0 bases at J, with 12 bases between the two ends. CDR1 SQVTM and CDR2 ANQGSEA come from the germline V gene. The CDR3 consists of 13 residues. The chain's CDR3 is CSAFRGANYGYTF. Here the CDR3 DNA reads TGCAGCGCCTTTCGGGGGGCTAACTATGGCTACACCTTC.

This sequence joins TRBV5-4 and TRBJ2-7; possible D gene TRBD2, 5 bases. The CDR3 sequence is 15 residues long. CDR1 is SGHNT and CDR2 is YYREEE in the germline V gene (reference sequence). The ends were cut back, 0 bases at V and 0 bases at J, with 10 bases in the middle. CDR3 in DNA: TGTGCCAGCAGCTTGGGTGGGAGCAACTCCTACGAGCAGTACTTC. Its translation: CASSLGGSNSYEQYF.

This clonotype was found many times. This chain connects TRBV7-6 to TRBJ1-5; D gene ambiguous. The CDR3 length is 13 residues. CDR1 and CDR2 (germline): SGHVS, FNYEAQ. Between the trimmed V and J ends, which lost 5 bases and 3 bases, there was a span of 8 bases. The CDR3 region has the DNA TGTGCCAGCAGCCTCCGCAACAATCAGCCCCAGCATTTT. Amino acids: CASSLRNNQPQHF.

This clonotype has ten or more counts. The chain combines TRBV10-3 with TRBJ2-7, with D unclear. Germline V gene lookup returns CDR1 ENHRY and CDR2 SYGVKD. Trimming left V 0 bases short and J 6 bases short, with 15 bases between. The CDR3 runs to 15 residues. CDR3 protein: CAISESIIQAGEQYF. CDR3 coding DNA: TGTGCCATCAGTGAGTCGATTATTCAGGCAGGCGAGCAGTACTTC.

This clonotype was counted many times. This chain joins TRBV10-3 and TRBJ1-2, with D tentatively TRBD1 (5 bases). There are 13 residues in the CDR3. CDR1 is ENHRY and CDR2 is SYGVKD in the germline V gene. Trimming took off 7 bases at V and 4 bases at J, with 13 bases between the two ends. CDR3 DNA: TGTGCCATCACCGAATGGGGGGGCTATGGCTACACCTTC. Translated, it gives CAITEWGGYGYTF.

This clonotype was seen at least ten times. CDR3 sequence reads: CASSKDSGGPNEQFF. The CDR3 DNA sequence: TGTGCCAGCAGCAAGGACAGCGGGGGACCTAATGAGCAGTTCTTC. The chain carries TRBV27 and TRBJ2-1; TRBD2 matches 8 bases. V lost 6 bases and J lost 7; bases outside the gene matches: 11. Germline V CDR1 and CDR2: MNHEY, SMNVEV (reference sequence). This CDR3 region has 15 residues.

This clonotype has at least ten counts. The chain has TRBV7-3 and TRBJ2-3; the D gene is possibly TRBD2 (6 bases). V was clipped by 3 bases and J by 1 base, with 8 bases between them. This CDR3 spans 14 amino acids. Germline lookup yields CDR1 SGHTA and CDR2 FQGTGA. For the CDR3, the DNA is TGTGCCAGCAGCTTTACGGGGGGCACAGATACGCAGTATTTT. Amino acids: CASSFTGGTDTQYF.

This clonotype was seen many times. The CDR3 DNA follows: TGCGCCAGCAGCCAAGGGGGACAGTCCCAAGAGACCCAGTACTTC. Amino acid sequence: CASSQGGQSQETQYF. The chain links TRBV4-3 to TRBJ2-5; 7 bases map to TRBD1. CDR3 length equals 15 residues. The V segment lost 1 base and the J segment 1 base; nucleotides outside the gene matches: 3. Per germline, CDR1 LGHNA and CDR2 YSLEER.

This clonotype was detected many times. The chain employs TRBV7-9 and TRBJ2-7; tentatively, D is TRBD1 or TRBD2 (6 bases each). Trimming stripped 3 bases from V and 0 bases from J, with 18 bases between. Germline lookup yields CDR1 SEHNR and CDR2 FQNEAQ (reference sequence). The CDR3 sequence is 17 residues long. CDR3 loop: CASSLNRVLAHSYEQYF. For the CDR3, the DNA is TGTGCCAGCAGCTTGAACAGGGTACTAGCTCACTCCTACGAGCAGTACTTC.

This sequence joins TRBV7-9 and TRBJ1-1; weak D call: TRBD1 (5 bases). V gave up 5 bases and J gave up 8 bases, with 15 bases separating them. Germline CDR1 reads SEHNR; CDR2 reads FQNEAQ (reference sequence). This CDR3 has 13 amino acids. CDR3 residues: CASSRGGVQEAFF. The CDR3 DNA reads as TGTGCCAGCAGCCGGGGGGGGGTCCAGGAAGCTTTCTTT.

This clonotype was picked up one time. This CDR3 is CASSFHGLLYEQYF. CDR3 bases: TGTGCCAGCAGCTTTCACGGGCTACTTTACGAGCAGTACTTC. The chain couples TRBV13 to TRBJ2-7, with unresolved D. Germline V gives CDR1 PRHDT, CDR2 FYEKMQ (reference sequence). The CDR3 extends over 14 amino acids. V gave up 3 bases and J gave up 4 bases, with 13 bases separating them.

This clonotype was detected ten times or more. V and J are TRBV20-1 and TRBJ2-1, with 11 bases that match TRBD2. Trimming took 5 bases from V and 13 from J; bases not matched to a gene: 13. In germline, CDR1 is DFQATT, CDR2 SNEGSKA (reference sequence). This CDR3 has 14 residues. The DNA for the CDR3 is TGCAGTGCTTACCCGGGGCTAGCGGGAGGTTTTCAGTTCTTC. Translating gives CSAYPGLAGGFQFF.

The sample holds many counts of this clonotype. The chain combines TRBV12-3 or TRBV12-4 with TRBJ2-1; TRBD2 agrees at 8 bases. J gave up 3 bases and V 7 bases, and 5 bases lay outside the gene matches. This CDR3 comprises 14 residues. CDR3 sequence reads: CASTPGGGYNEQFF. CDR3 coding DNA: TGTGCCAGCACCCCGGGGGGGGGCTACAATGAGCAGTTCTTC.

At least ten counts were recorded for this clonotype. The CDR3 sequence is CASSLYSGEADTQYF. CDR3 nucleotides: TGTGCCAGCAGCTTATATTCCGGGGAGGCAGATACGCAGTATTTT. The chain has TRBV7-8 and TRBJ2-3, with D perhaps matching TRBD2 (6 bases). The CDR3 runs 15 residues. Germline loops: CDR1 SGHVS, CDR2 FQNEAQ. V was shortened by 2 bases and J by 4 bases, with 13 bases between the two germline ends.

There are many counts of this clonotype. This CDR3 is CAIGWRGVSSYEQYF. The CDR3 DNA is TGTGCCATCGGATGGAGGGGGGTAAGCTCCTACGAGCAGTACTTC. The J gene is TRBJ2-7, the V gene TRBV10-3, with D perhaps being TRBD1 or TRBD2 (6 bases each). The CDR3 loop spans 15 amino acids. Germline CDR1 is ENHRY and CDR2 is SYGVKD. Trimming took 8 bases from V and 0 from J, leaving 17 bases between them.

In the case of this clonotype: A read error is possible here, since a much larger clone lies one base away. This chain links TRBV20-1 with TRBJ2-1; D is possibly TRBD2 (5 bases). The V gene lost 3 bases and the J gene lost 7 bases, with 10 bases spanning the gap. The germline V gene has CDR1 DFQATT and CDR2 SNEGSKA (reference sequence). The CDR3 has 12 amino acids. The CDR3 here is CSASRDPNEQFF. The CDR3 DNA is TGCAGTGCTAGTCGGGATCCAAATGAGCAGTTCTTC.

This clonotype appeared many times. The chain recombines TRBV5-1 with TRBJ2-5; 11 positions match TRBD1. V trimming: 1 base; J trimming: 4 bases; junction bases outside the gene matches: 12. In germline, CDR1 is SGHRS, CDR2 YFSETQ. The length of the CDR3 is 18 residues. In nucleotides, the CDR3 is TGCGCCAGCAGCTTGAACCTCCGGGACAGGGGGAATGGAGAGACCCAGTACTTC. Its translation is CASSLNLRDRGNGETQYF.

In this sample, this clonotype turned up many times. The CDR3 region is CASSSTGGNYEQYF. The CDR3 DNA reads TGTGCCAGCAGTTCGACAGGGGGGAATTACGAGCAGTACTTC. This rearrangement joins TRBV28 to TRBJ2-7, with 9 bases fitting TRBD1. Germline CDR1 and CDR2: MDHEN and SYDVKM. Trimming cost V 4 bases and J 4 bases; bases outside gene matches: 5. The CDR3 extends over 14 amino acids. Full variable domain (remainder filled in from reference TRBV28 and TRBJ2-7): DVKVTQSSRYLVKRTGEKVFLECVQDMDHENMFWYRQDPGLGLRLIYFSYDVKMKEKGDIPEGYSVSREKKERFSLILESASTNQTSMYLCASSSTGGNYEQYFGPGTRLTVT.

This clonotype was seen many times. V gene TRBV11-1 combines with J gene TRBJ2-5, with a weak D call TRBD2 (5 bases). The CDR3 sequence is 14 residues long. Germline-derived CDR1 and CDR2 are SGHAT and FQDESV (reference sequence). The V gene lost 3 bases and the J gene lost 2 bases, with 10 bases spanning the gap. The CDR3 DNA reads TGTGCCAGCAGCTTCCCAAGGAGGCAAGAGACCCAGTACTTC. Translation gives CASSFPRRQETQYF.